This T cell receptor beta chain comes out of a study of cytomegalovirus exposure and HLA in healthy donors. The PCR contained 60 Vbeta and 13 Jbeta primers. The table came from immunoSEQ multiplex PCR; TCRdb's copy has only in-frame clones and leaves some out. The table has some 210,000 clones, over 60% seen once; the top ten hold around 2.2%. Points on this clone: Its matching antigen is unknown.

V shed 3 bases and J shed 5 bases, with 13 bases lying between them. The CDR3 is 13 amino acids. Germline values: CDR1 GTSNPN, CDR2 SVGIG (reference sequence). Findings and limits, study-wide: Cytomegalovirus-associated status was assigned to about 150 TCR beta chains.

The TCR was taken from a woman aged 25 to 39 in good health and CMV-seropositive. V and J are TRBV30 and TRBJ2-5, with TRBD1 as a possible D gene (5 bases). Sequenced material: PBMCs. CDR3 DNA: TGTGCCTGGAGACCAGGGCCGAAGGAGACCCAGTACTTC. Protein product: CAWRPGPKETQYF.